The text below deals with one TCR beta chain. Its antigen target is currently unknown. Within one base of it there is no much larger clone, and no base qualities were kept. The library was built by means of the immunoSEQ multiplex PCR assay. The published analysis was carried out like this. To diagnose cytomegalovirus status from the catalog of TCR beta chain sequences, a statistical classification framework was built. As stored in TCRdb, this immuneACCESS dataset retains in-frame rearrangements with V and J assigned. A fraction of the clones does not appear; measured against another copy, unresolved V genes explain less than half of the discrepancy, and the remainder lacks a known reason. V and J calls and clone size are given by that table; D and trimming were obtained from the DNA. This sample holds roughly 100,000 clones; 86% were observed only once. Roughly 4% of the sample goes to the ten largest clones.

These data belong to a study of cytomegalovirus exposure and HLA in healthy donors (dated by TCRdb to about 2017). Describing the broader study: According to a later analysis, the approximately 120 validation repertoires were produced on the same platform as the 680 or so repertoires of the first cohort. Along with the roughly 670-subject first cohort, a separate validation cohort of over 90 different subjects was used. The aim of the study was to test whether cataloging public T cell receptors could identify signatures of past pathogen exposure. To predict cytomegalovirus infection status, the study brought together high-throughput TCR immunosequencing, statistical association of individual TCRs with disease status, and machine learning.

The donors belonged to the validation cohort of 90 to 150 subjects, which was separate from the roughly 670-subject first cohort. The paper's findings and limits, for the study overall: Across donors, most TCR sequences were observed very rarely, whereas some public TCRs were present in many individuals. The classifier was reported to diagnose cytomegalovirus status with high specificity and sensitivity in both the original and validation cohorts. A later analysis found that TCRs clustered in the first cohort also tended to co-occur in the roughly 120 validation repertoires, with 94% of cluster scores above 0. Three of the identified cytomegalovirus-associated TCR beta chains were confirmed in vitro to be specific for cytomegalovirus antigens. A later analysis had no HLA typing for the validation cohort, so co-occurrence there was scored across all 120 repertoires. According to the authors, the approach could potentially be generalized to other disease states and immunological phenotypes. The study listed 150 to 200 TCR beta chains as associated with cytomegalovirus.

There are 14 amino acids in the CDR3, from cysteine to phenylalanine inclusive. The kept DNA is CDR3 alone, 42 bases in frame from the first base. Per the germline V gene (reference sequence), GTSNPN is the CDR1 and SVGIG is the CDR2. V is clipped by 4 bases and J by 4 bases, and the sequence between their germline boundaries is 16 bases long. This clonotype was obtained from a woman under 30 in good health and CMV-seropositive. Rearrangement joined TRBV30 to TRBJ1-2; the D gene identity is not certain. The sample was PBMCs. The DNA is TGTGCCTGGACTCCCAGAGCGGCTATCTATGGCTACACCTTC. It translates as CAWTPRAAIYGYTF.